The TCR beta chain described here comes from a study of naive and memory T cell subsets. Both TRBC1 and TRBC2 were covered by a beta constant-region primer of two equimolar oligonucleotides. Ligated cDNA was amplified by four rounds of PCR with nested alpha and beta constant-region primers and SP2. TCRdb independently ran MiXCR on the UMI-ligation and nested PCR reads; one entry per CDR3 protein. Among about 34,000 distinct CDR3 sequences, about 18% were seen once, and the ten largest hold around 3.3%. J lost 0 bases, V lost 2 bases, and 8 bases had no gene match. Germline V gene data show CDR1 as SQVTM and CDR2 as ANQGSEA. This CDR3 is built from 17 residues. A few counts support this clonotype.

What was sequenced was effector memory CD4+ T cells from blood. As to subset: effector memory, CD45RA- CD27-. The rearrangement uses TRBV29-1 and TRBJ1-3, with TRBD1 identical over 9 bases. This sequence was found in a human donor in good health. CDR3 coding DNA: TGCAGCGTTGAATTTTCTGGGACAGGGTACTCTGGAAACACCATATATTTT. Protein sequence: CSVEFSGTGYSGNTIYF. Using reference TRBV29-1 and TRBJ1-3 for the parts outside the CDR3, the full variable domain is SAVISQKPSRDICQRGTSLTIQCQVDSQVTMMFWYRQQPGQSLTLIATANQGSEATYESGFVIDKFPISRPNLTFSTLTVSNMSPEDSSIYLCSVEFSGTGYSGNTIYFGEGSWLTVV.